This T cell receptor (beta chain) was observed in a study of control samples from healthy donors and cancer patients (dated by TCRdb to the early 2020s). About this clone itself: Its antigen remains undetermined. No much larger clone is present one base from it, and per-base qualities are unavailable.

The method behind the library was the immunoSEQ multiplex PCR assay. Here the immuneACCESS table is served through TCRdb, limited to in-frame sequences with V and J called. Missing clones are a known gap in these copies; in checked studies unresolved V genes cover under half, and the rest lacks a known reason. Across this sample there are 40,000 to 55,000 clones, with approximately 90% seen only once. The top ten constitute around 1.5% of the sample. A distance of 15 bases separates the germline ends of V and J, which lose 1 base and 14 bases respectively. The germline V gene encodes CDR1 GTSNPN and CDR2 SVGIG (reference sequence). The CDR3 runs 12 residues from the cysteine to the phenylalanine. Of the read, only the CDR3 DNA is kept; its 36 bases are in frame from base 1.

The sequence joins TRBV30 to TRBJ1-5; the D region possibly corresponds to TRBD1 (5 bases align). The sample taken for sequencing was PBMCs. The source is a man in his forties or fifties with colorectal cancer. The CDR3 corresponds to CAWSAIGTKKHF. The DNA sequence is given as TGTGCCTGGAGTGCTATCGGGACTAAGAAGCATTTT.